The source of this T cell receptor beta chain is a study of PD-L1 blockade in urothelial cancer. Study-wide background: From 0 to 3 prior chemotherapy regimens had been given to the patients. After treatment start, blood was analyzed at 3 weeks (second dose) and at 6 weeks. T cells were recovered from blood samples at a median of 141,255.

Germline CDR1 and CDR2: SGHRS and YFSETQ. The CDR3 totals 12 residues. V was pared by 2 bases and J by 0 bases, with 2 bases between. Broader study findings: Expansion of tumor-associated blood clones at 3 weeks was greater in durable-benefit patients.

The data were produced by immunoSEQ multiplex PCR, yet TCRdb's version contains in-frame clones alone and is incomplete. The table has some 100,000 clones, about nine tenths seen once; the top ten hold just over 0.9%. This clone was seen once. What it binds is unknown. The V gene is TRBV5-1, the J gene TRBJ1-1; D is unclear. The material sequenced was PBMCs, taken around atezolizumab (anti-PD-L1) treatment. This clonotype was sampled from a woman of 80 years or more with urothelial cancer. CDR3 sequence reads: CASSFVNTEAFF. The CDR3 bases are TGCGCCAGCAGCTTCGTGAACACTGAAGCTTTCTTT.